These 26 T cell receptor beta chains were all obtained from the same sample, sequenced in a study of cytotoxic CD8 clonotypes in ibrutinib-treated CLL. Assay: immunoSEQ multiplex PCR; the TCRdb copy retains only in-frame clones and omits some. The sample holds 140,000 or so clones; around 80% are singletons and the top ten take more than 10%. Sequenced here: PBMCs, sampled after 12 months of ibrutinib treatment. These receptors came from a human donor with chronic lymphocytic leukemia.

The V call is TRBV7-9, the J call TRBJ2-2; D tentatively reads TRBD1 or TRBD2 (5 bases each). In germline, CDR1 is SEHNR, CDR2 FQNEAQ (reference sequence). The CDR3 loop spans 18 amino acids. Trimming took off 6 bases at V and 6 bases at J, with 26 bases between the two ends. CDR3 protein: CASRKGSGVLSFAGELFF. CDR3 nucleotide sequence: TGTGCCAGCAGGAAGGGGAGTGGGGTGTTAAGTTTCGCCGGGGAGCTGTTTTTT.

The chain recombines TRBV2 with TRBJ2-7; D is unclear. CDR1 is SNHLY, CDR2 FYNNEI, per germline. Trimming shortened V by 2 bases and J by 4 bases, and 0 bases separated the two germline ends. The CDR3 totals 10 residues. The CDR3 sequence: CASSEYEQYF. CDR3 DNA sequence: TGTGCCAGCAGTGAATACGAGCAGTACTTC.

The chain is built from TRBV6-1 and TRBJ2-3; 9 nucleotides line up with TRBD2. The trim removed 3 bases at V and 0 bases at J, leaving 7 bases unmatched. Germline lookup yields CDR1 MNHNS and CDR2 SASEGT. This CDR3 is 17 amino acids long. The CDR3 sequence: CASSDSRLAESTDTQYF. The CDR3 DNA follows: TGTGCCAGCAGTGATTCAAGACTAGCGGAGAGCACAGATACGCAGTATTTT.

This clone was seen just once. This rearrangement joins TRBV30 to TRBJ1-1; a possible D gene is TRBD1 (6 bases). Between the trimmed V and J ends, which lost 4 bases and 0 bases, there was a span of 18 bases. The CDR3 runs 16 residues. Germline V gene sequence: CDR1 GTSNPN, CDR2 SVGIG (reference sequence). CDR3 coding DNA: TGTGCCTGGAATGGGGCAGGGGATACCTTGAACACTGAAGCTTTCTTT. It codes for CAWNGAGDTLNTEAFF.

The rearrangement joins TRBV11-2 to TRBJ1-1; D ambiguous. Trimming pared 2 bases from V and 8 bases from J, leaving 12 bases between. The CDR3 is made up of 13 amino acids. Germline CDR1 is SGHAT and CDR2 is FQNNGV. The CDR3 nucleotides are TGTGCCAGCAGCTTAAGAACTCGTTGGGAAGCTTTCTTT. Translated: CASSLRTRWEAFF.

The chain uses TRBV10-3 and TRBJ2-2, with a tentative D call TRBD1 (6 bases). Trimming took off 4 bases at V and 6 bases at J, with 21 bases between the two ends. CDR1 ENHRY and CDR2 SYGVKD come from the germline V gene. The CDR3 contains 17 residues. The CDR3 here is CAISAGRGSAGAGELFF. CDR3 sequence (DNA): TGTGCCATCAGTGCGGGCCGGGGCTCAGCAGGGGCCGGGGAGCTGTTTTTT.

In its sample, this clone was seen a few times. This chain joins TRBV5-5 and TRBJ2-3; 7 nucleotides match TRBD2. V lost 4 bases, J lost 3 bases, and 8 bases stayed unmatched. CDR3 size: 15 residues. Germline V CDR1 and CDR2: SGHKS, YYEKEE (reference sequence). In nucleotides, the CDR3 is TGTGCCAGCAGCCCCGGACCAGCGGGGACAGATACGCAGTATTTT. Translation gives CASSPGPAGTDTQYF.

The chain carries TRBV28 and TRBJ1-2; D might be TRBD1 (5 bases). The CDR3 sequence is 15 residues long. V was trimmed by 5 bases and J by 2 bases, leaving 15 bases between them. Germline V gene sequence: CDR1 MDHEN, CDR2 SYDVKM. Written as DNA, the CDR3 is TGTGCCAGCAGTCCCCTGGGGGACCGAAACTATGGCTACACCTTC. It is translated as CASSPLGDRNYGYTF.

The CDR3 DNA follows: TGTGCCAGCTCAGATAAGGGCGAGCAGTACTTC. This codes for CASSDKGEQYF. The chain links TRBV18 to TRBJ2-7; D ambiguous. This CDR3 region has 11 residues. Germline lookup yields CDR1 KGHSH and CDR2 LQKENI. The V end lost 5 bases, the J end lost 6 bases, and 8 bases lay between the germline ends.

J is TRBJ1-5 and V is TRBV7-3; D unclear. The CDR3 runs to 13 residues. V dropped 2 bases and J dropped 3 bases, with 5 bases sitting between them. CDR1 and CDR2 from the germline V gene are SGHTA and FQGTGA. CDR3 sequence: CASSLRPNQPQHF. The CDR3 region has the DNA TGTGCCAGCAGCTTACGTCCCAATCAGCCCCAGCATTTT. The variable domain in full, completed from reference TRBV7-3 and TRBJ1-5, reads GAGVSQTPSNKVTEKGKYVELRCDPISGHTALYWYRQSLGQGPEFLIYFQGTGAADDSGLPNDRFFAVRPEGSVSTLKIQRTERGDSAVYLCASSLRPNQPQHFGDGTRLSIL.

This clone was seen a few times. This chain joins TRBV19 and TRBJ2-7; D may match TRBD1 or TRBD2 (5 bases each). Trimming took 7 bases from V and 0 from J, leaving 19 bases between them. This CDR3 contains 16 residues. Germline CDR1 and CDR2: LNHDA and SQIVND (reference sequence). The CDR3 loop reads CASKPRGGAYSYEQYF. The DNA for the CDR3 is TGTGCCAGTAAACCCCGGGGCGGAGCCTACTCCTACGAGCAGTACTTC.

There are a few counts of this clone. The chain combines TRBV28 with TRBJ2-7; no reliable D call. Germline CDR1 and CDR2: MDHEN and SYDVKM. CDR3 length: 11 residues. V shed 2 bases and J shed 3 bases, with 2 bases lying between them. CDR3 region: CASSLHYEQYF. DNA for the CDR3: TGTGCCAGCAGTTTACACTACGAGCAGTACTTC. Together with reference TRBV28 and TRBJ2-7, the CDR3 gives the full variable domain: DVKVTQSSRYLVKRTGEKVFLECVQDMDHENMFWYRQDPGLGLRLIYFSYDVKMKEKGDIPEGYSVSREKKERFSLILESASTNQTSMYLCASSLHYEQYFGPGTRLTVT.

This clone was observed a single time. This chain connects TRBV10-1 to TRBJ2-3; D ambiguous. CDR1 and CDR2 (germline): WNHNN, SYGVQD (reference sequence). CDR3 length: 14 residues. V lost 6 bases, J lost 2 bases, and 12 bases lay in between. The CDR3 DNA is TGCGCCAGCAGCCTTAGTTTCCCCACAGATACGCAGTATTTT. As protein: CASSLSFPTDTQYF.

The J gene is TRBJ2-5, the V gene TRBV7-6, with TRBD2 matching over 9 bases. CDR3 length: 17 amino acids. The J segment lost 6 bases and the V segment lost 4 bases, leaving 15 bases of the junction unmatched. Germline assignment: CDR1 SGHVS and CDR2 FNYEAQ. CDR3 sequence (DNA): TGTGCCAGCAGCTCCCCAGGAGCGGGAGGATTGATGAAGACCCAGTACTTC. Amino acids: CASSSPGAGGLMKTQYF.

V is TRBV19 and J is TRBJ2-2; 7 bases align to TRBD2. J was trimmed by 5 bases and V by 4 bases; bases with no gene match: 10. This CDR3 spans 16 amino acids. CDR1 and CDR2 (germline): LNHDA, SQIVND (reference sequence). This chain's CDR3 is CASSKAGGRGTGELFF. CDR3 nucleotides: TGTGCCAGTAGTAAGGCCGGCGGGAGAGGGACCGGGGAGCTGTTTTTT.

CDR3 loop: CASSLEVGVSYEQYF. In DNA form, the CDR3 reads TGTGCCAGCAGCTTAGAGGTGGGAGTCTCCTACGAGCAGTACTTC. The chain employs TRBV11-2 and TRBJ2-7, with D perhaps matching TRBD2 (5 bases). V lost 0 bases to trimming and J lost 0 bases, with 9 bases between them. Germline values: CDR1 SGHAT, CDR2 FQNNGV. CDR3 size: 15 residues.

The rearrangement links TRBV6-5 to TRBJ2-5; the D is unclear. Germline assignment: CDR1 MNHEY and CDR2 SVGAGI. There are 13 residues in the CDR3. Trimming stripped 5 bases from V and 2 bases from J, with 9 bases between. The CDR3 DNA follows: TGTGCCAGCAGTGACACAGATCAAGAGACCCAGTACTTC. Encoded protein: CASSDTDQETQYF.

The rearrangement links TRBV10-2 to TRBJ2-1; 11 bases are a match to TRBD2. Germline CDR1 and CDR2: WSHSY and SAAADI. This CDR3 region has 16 residues. The V segment lost 2 bases and the J segment 5 bases; nucleotides outside the gene matches: 5. Written as DNA, the CDR3 is TGCGCCAGCAGTGAGGCACCGGGACTAGCGGACAATGAGCAGTTCTTC. This sequence encodes CASSEAPGLADNEQFF.

V gene TRBV5-1 combines with J gene TRBJ1-3, with a weak D call TRBD1 (5 bases). The V end lost 0 bases, the J end lost 4 bases, and 17 bases lay between the germline ends. This CDR3 region has 17 residues. Germline V gene lookup returns CDR1 SGHRS and CDR2 YFSETQ. DNA for the CDR3: TGCGCCAGCAGCTTGGTTTCGGGACCCTGGGTCGGAAACACCATATATTTT. It codes for CASSLVSGPWVGNTIYF. The variable domain in full, with the rest retrieved from reference TRBV5-1 and TRBJ1-3, is KAGVTQTPRYLIKTRGQQVTLSCSPISGHRSVSWYQQTPGQGLQFLFEYFSETQRNKGNFPGRFSGRQFSNSRSEMNVSTLELGDSALYLCASSLVSGPWVGNTIYFGEGSWLTVV.

J is TRBJ1-5 and V is TRBV7-8; weak D call: TRBD1 (6 bases). Germline V CDR1 and CDR2: SGHVS, FQNEAQ. Trimming left V 7 bases short and J 3 bases short, with 13 bases between. The CDR3 has 14 residues. The CDR3 sequence: CASTVQGSNQPQHF. CDR3 sequence (DNA): TGTGCCAGCACCGTACAGGGATCCAATCAGCCCCAGCATTTT.

The chain carries TRBV7-9 and TRBJ2-1; 11 bases line up with TRBD2. The CDR3 is made up of 17 amino acids. Trimming at V came to 5 bases and at J to 5 bases, leaving 11 bases not matched to a gene. The V gene's germline CDR1 is SEHNR and CDR2 FQNEAQ (reference sequence). CDR3 in amino acids: CASSLTSGGATHNEQFF. CDR3 in DNA: TGTGCCAGCAGCCTCACTAGCGGGGGCGCGACCCACAATGAGCAGTTCTTC.

V gene TRBV5-1 combines with J gene TRBJ1-2; D not certain. The CDR3 sequence is 13 residues long. Looked up from germline, CDR1 is SGHRS and CDR2 is YFSETQ. Deletions cut 4 bases from V and 4 bases from J, with 11 bases between. The CDR3 sequence: CASSQRGFYGYTF. For the CDR3, the DNA is TGCGCCAGCAGCCAACGCGGGTTCTATGGCTACACCTTC.

The J gene is TRBJ1-5, the V gene TRBV4-3; TRBD1 is a possible D gene (5 bases). The V gene's germline CDR1 is LGHNA and CDR2 YSLEER. This CDR3 spans 14 amino acids. V dropped 4 bases and J dropped 6 bases, with 13 bases sitting between them. The CDR3 DNA reads as TGCGCCAGCAGCCCGTTCATGGGGGGTCAGCCCCAGCATTTT. Translation gives CASSPFMGGQPQHF.

The V call is TRBV4-2, the J call TRBJ2-3, with 7 bases lining up with TRBD1. V lost 4 bases and J lost 3; bases outside the gene matches: 1. Germline V gene data show CDR1 as LGHNA and CDR2 as YNFKEQ. This CDR3 is 13 amino acids long. The CDR3 sequence: CASSLRGTDTQYF. The CDR3 bases are TGTGCCAGCAGCCTCAGGGGGACAGATACGCAGTATTTT.

The chain recombines TRBV7-6 with TRBJ1-3; tentatively, D is TRBD1 (6 bases). Trimming removed 6 bases at V and 0 bases at J, with 15 bases between. In germline, CDR1 is SGHVS, CDR2 FNYEAQ. There are 16 residues in the CDR3. CDR3: CASSRDILHSGNTIYF. CDR3 in DNA: TGTGCCAGCAGTCGGGACATCCTACACTCTGGAAACACCATATATTTT.

This clone was counted once. The chain carries TRBV18 and TRBJ2-3; TRBD1 is a possible D gene (5 bases). The CDR3 loop spans 14 amino acids. Per the germline V gene, CDR1 is KGHSH and CDR2 is LQKENI. Deletions cut 6 bases from V and 6 bases from J, with 16 bases between. For the CDR3, the DNA is TGTGCCAGCTCCTCGGACCAATCAGGGGATACGCAGTATTTT. Protein: CASSSDQSGDTQYF.